These 29 T cell receptor beta chains were sequenced from one sample in a study of long-term antiretroviral therapy in people with HIV. Sequencing relied on immunoSEQ assay v3.0, run at survey level. Profiled with immunoSEQ multiplex PCR; TCRdb holds only in-frame clones, not every one. The data hold tens of thousands of clones, with 85% to 90% observed a single time. Sequencing used unsorted PBMCs, obtained 3.2 years before starting antiretroviral therapy. The receptors were sampled from a man aged 50 to 59 with HIV.

The rearrangement links TRBV7-9 to TRBJ2-3, with TRBD2 identical over 8 bases. Trimming cost V 5 bases and J 6 bases; bases outside gene matches: 13. Germline CDR1 SEHNR, CDR2 FQNEAQ (reference sequence). CDR3 length equals 16 residues. The CDR3 is CASSHTSGGPSDTQYF. CDR3 nucleotide sequence: TGTGCCAGCAGCCATACTAGCGGCGGTCCTTCTGATACGCAGTATTTT.

The CDR3 DNA follows: TGTGCCAGCTCACCAATAAACAGGGGCGAGCAGTACTTC. It yields the protein CASSPINRGEQYF. The chain joins TRBV18 to TRBJ2-7; TRBD1 agrees at 7 bases. Germline V gives CDR1 KGHSH, CDR2 LQKENI. V trimming: 2 bases; J trimming: 6 bases; junction bases outside the gene matches: 4. This CDR3 is 13 amino acids long. Full variable domain (rest looked up from reference TRBV18 and TRBJ2-7): NAGVMQNPRHLVRRRGQEARLRCSPMKGHSHVYWYRQLPEEGLKFMVYLQKENIIDESGMPKERFSAEFPKEGPSILRIQQVVRGDSAAYFCASSPINRGEQYFGPGTRLTVT.

J is TRBJ1-1 and V is TRBV29-1; D unclear. Germline V gives CDR1 SQVTM, CDR2 ANQGSEA. V dropped 7 bases and J dropped 5 bases, with 11 bases sitting between them. The CDR3 loop spans 11 amino acids. The CDR3, as DNA: TGCAGCGCCTCGGGGTGGACTGAAGCTTTCTTT. This gives the protein CSASGWTEAFF.

CDR3 nucleotide sequence: TGTGCCAGCAGGAGGGACAGGTCCTCGGATCAGCCCCAGCATTTT. This sequence encodes CASRRDRSSDQPQHF. This sequence joins TRBV6-5 and TRBJ1-5; TRBD1 agrees at 8 bases. The ends lost 6 bases at V and 5 bases at J; junction bases unmatched: 9. The germline V gene encodes CDR1 MNHEY and CDR2 SVGAGI. This CDR3 contains 15 residues.

The gene calls are TRBV6-1 and TRBJ1-2; D is undetermined. The CDR3 has 13 residues. The germline V gene has CDR1 MNHNS and CDR2 SASEGT. V dropped 1 base and J dropped 3 bases, with 6 bases sitting between them. The DNA of the CDR3 is TGTGCCAGCAGTGAAGGGTTTGACTATGGCTACACCTTC. As protein: CASSEGFDYGYTF.

This rearrangement joins TRBV27 to TRBJ1-1; 7 nucleotides line up with TRBD1. CDR1 is MNHEY, CDR2 SMNVEV, per germline (reference sequence). The V gene end was trimmed by 5 bases and the J gene end by 3 bases; junction bases not matched to a gene: 9. The CDR3 consists of 15 residues. The CDR3 nucleotides read TGTGCCAGCAGTACCAGACAGGGAATGGACACTGAAGCTTTCTTT. Translating gives CASSTRQGMDTEAFF.

The chain links TRBV5-1 to TRBJ2-5; TRBD2 matches 14 bases. This CDR3 is built from 15 residues. Germline CDR1 and CDR2: SGHRS and YFSETQ. V lost 4 bases, J lost 5 bases, and 4 bases stayed unmatched. The CDR3 coding sequence is TGCGCCAGCAGCCTAGGGACTAGCGGGAGTGAGACCCAGTACTTC. Protein: CASSLGTSGSETQYF.

The rearrangement uses TRBV18 and TRBJ2-7; D not certain. V lost 3 bases and J 0 bases, leaving 6 bases between the germline ends. Germline lookup yields CDR1 KGHSH and CDR2 LQKENI. The CDR3 totals 13 residues. The CDR3 nucleotides are TGTGCCAGCTCACCGCGAAGCTCCTACGAGCAGTACTTC. It is translated as CASSPRSSYEQYF.

The DNA of the CDR3 is TGTGCCAGCAGCCCAGTGGGATTAGCGGGAGACCCCTACAATGAGCAGTTCTTC. Its translation is CASSPVGLAGDPYNEQFF. The chain uses TRBV7-9 and TRBJ2-1, with 9 nucleotides matching TRBD2. Looked up from germline, CDR1 is SEHNR and CDR2 is FQNEAQ (reference sequence). V was pared by 5 bases and J by 2 bases, with 13 bases of the junction left unmatched. The CDR3 loop spans 18 amino acids.

This chain joins TRBV5-1 and TRBJ2-5, with TRBD2 identical over 14 bases. The ends lost 3 bases at V and 5 bases at J; junction bases unmatched: 12. This CDR3 region has 18 residues. The germline gives CDR1 SGHRS, CDR2 YFSETQ. CDR3 bases: TGCGCCAGCAGCTCCGGACTAGCGGGAGGCCAGAGGGGGGAGACCCAGTACTTC. Protein: CASSSGLAGGQRGETQYF.

The chain couples TRBV30 to TRBJ2-5; possibly TRBD2 for D (6 bases). CDR1 and CDR2 (germline): GTSNPN, SVGIG (reference sequence). The CDR3 extends over 12 amino acids. V was cut by 6 bases and J by 1 base, with 9 bases left in between. The CDR3: CACAGSQETQYF. The CDR3 nucleotides are TGTGCCTGTGCGGGGTCCCAAGAGACCCAGTACTTC.

This clone has just a few counts. The DNA of the CDR3 is TGTGCCAGCAGAACCGGGCCCCAGAATGGTGGCTACACCTTC. It encodes CASRTGPQNGGYTF. V gene TRBV7-3 combines with J gene TRBJ1-2; D unresolved. V lost 6 bases and J 7 bases, leaving 18 bases between the germline ends. The germline CDR1 and CDR2 sequences are SGHTA and FQGTGA. The CDR3 length is 14 residues.

The genes are TRBV9 and TRBJ1-3; D perhaps matches TRBD1 (6 bases). The length of the CDR3 is 14 residues. Germline CDR1 reads SGDLS; CDR2 reads YYNGEE. The V end was cut by 6 bases, the J end by 0 bases, with 10 bases between. CDR3 in amino acids: CASTGVLSGNTIYF. The CDR3, as DNA: TGTGCCAGCACAGGGGTCCTCTCTGGAAACACCATATATTTT. Full variable domain (missing parts from reference TRBV9 and TRBJ1-3): DSGVTQTPKHLITATGQRVTLRCSPRSGDLSVYWYQQSLDQGLQFLIQYYNGEERAKGNILERFSAQQFPDLHSELNLSSLELGDSALYFCASTGVLSGNTIYFGEGSWLTVV.

The rearrangement joins TRBV4-1 to TRBJ1-2, with D perhaps TRBD1 (6 bases). The germline V and J ends were trimmed by 1 base and 0 bases, with 12 bases remaining between them. The CDR3 is 16 residues long. The V gene's germline CDR1 is MGHRA and CDR2 YSYEKL. DNA for the CDR3: TGCGCCAGCAGCCAAGGAGAGGGGGGTTCTAACTATGGCTACACCTTC. It encodes CASSQGEGGSNYGYTF.

The CDR3 reads CASSLSDRTHEQYF. CDR3 in DNA: TGTGCCAGCTCACTCTCTGACAGGACACACGAGCAGTACTTC. J is TRBJ2-7 and V is TRBV18; tentatively, D is TRBD1 (6 bases). In germline, CDR1 is KGHSH, CDR2 LQKENI. V lost 4 bases and J lost 5, with 15 bases in between. CDR3 size: 14 residues.

This chain uses TRBV5-5 with TRBJ2-2, with D hard to call. Between the trimmed V and J ends, which lost 2 bases and 0 bases, there was a span of 8 bases. The CDR3 covers 15 residues. CDR1 is SGHKS and CDR2 is YYEKEE in the germline V gene (reference sequence). The CDR3 DNA follows: TGTGCCAGCAGCTTCACTCCAGCGAACACCGGGGAGCTGTTTTTT. Encoded protein: CASSFTPANTGELFF.

V gene TRBV7-8 combines with J gene TRBJ2-7; a weak D match, TRBD1 (5 bases). The CDR3 length is 16 residues. Trimming pared 5 bases from V and 3 bases from J, leaving 20 bases between. Germline loops: CDR1 SGHVS, CDR2 FQNEAQ. CDR3 nucleotide sequence: TGTGCCAGCAGCGGTAGGGCAGGGAATCTCGTCTACGAGCAGTACTTC. Its translation is CASSGRAGNLVYEQYF.

The chain recombines TRBV4-1 with TRBJ1-4; D perhaps matches TRBD1 (5 bases). V lost 9 bases to trimming and J lost 5 bases, with 25 bases between them. The germline V gene has CDR1 MGHRA and CDR2 YSYEKL. There are 17 residues in the CDR3. The CDR3 sequence is CASQKGQGWISNEKLFF. Here the CDR3 DNA reads TGCGCCAGTCAAAAGGGGCAGGGTTGGATCAGCAATGAAAAACTGTTTTTT.

This clone was observed a single time. The chain combines TRBV6-1 with TRBJ2-3; D is possibly TRBD1 (6 bases). Germline lookup yields CDR1 MNHNS and CDR2 SASEGT. Trimming left V 11 bases short and J 3 bases short, with 21 bases between. The CDR3 consists of 15 residues. This CDR3 reads CAPAYTGMRTDTQYF. The DNA of the CDR3 is TGTGCCCCAGCATATACAGGGATGAGGACAGATACGCAGTATTTT.

The chain is built from TRBV6-5 and TRBJ1-1; D is unresolved. This CDR3 contains 13 residues. CDR1 is MNHEY and CDR2 is SVGAGI in the germline V gene. V was cut by 6 bases and J by 1 base, with 9 bases left in between. The CDR3 DNA reads as TGTGCCAGCAGCTCCCGATGGAACACTGAAGCTTTCTTT. Residues: CASSSRWNTEAFF.

The V and J genes are TRBV19 and TRBJ2-1, with 7 nucleotides matching TRBD2. The CDR3 is 13 residues long. CDR1 LNHDA and CDR2 SQIVND come from the germline V gene (reference sequence). V shed 10 bases and J 2 bases; nucleotides not matched to a gene: 5. The CDR3 region has the DNA TGTGCCACAGGGAGGGGACCCTACAATGAGCAGTTCTTC. Its protein is CATGRGPYNEQFF.

This chain uses TRBV5-4 with TRBJ2-1; D is undetermined. The CDR3 has 14 residues. Germline CDR1 SGHNT, CDR2 YYREEE (reference sequence). V was clipped by 0 bases and J by 3 bases, with 7 bases between them. The CDR3 sequence: CASSLVDIYNEQFF. In DNA form, the CDR3 reads TGTGCCAGCAGCTTGGTAGACATCTACAATGAGCAGTTCTTC.

CDR3 residues: CTSSDRGNTEAFF. DNA of the CDR3: TGCACCAGCTCAGATCGTGGGAACACTGAAGCTTTCTTT. V is TRBV1 and J is TRBJ1-1; TRBD1, the table's D call, was not compared with the DNA. TRBV1 is a pseudogene locus. This CDR3 has 13 residues.

The rearrangement links TRBV29-1 to TRBJ1-4; 7 bases match TRBD1. V lost 6 bases to trimming and J lost 5 bases; unmatched junction nucleotides: 6. Germline lookup yields CDR1 SQVTM and CDR2 ANQGSEA. There are 13 residues in the CDR3. CDR3 bases: TGCAGCGTGGGACAGTCGGGGAATGAAAAACTGTTTTTT. Residues: CSVGQSGNEKLFF.

This chain connects TRBV19 to TRBJ1-5; 9 nucleotides align to TRBD1. Per germline, CDR1 LNHDA and CDR2 SQIVND (reference sequence). V was pared by 5 bases and J by 2 bases, with 4 bases of the junction left unmatched. The CDR3 runs 15 residues. Here the CDR3 reads CASSLDRGGNQPQHF. DNA of the CDR3: TGTGCCAGTAGTCTCGACAGGGGGGGCAATCAGCCCCAGCATTTT.

The count of this clone is one. This chain links TRBV4-1 with TRBJ2-4, with 11 nucleotides matching TRBD2. V dropped 1 base and J dropped 8; count of bases not matched to a gene: 7. Per the germline V gene, CDR1 is MGHRA and CDR2 is YSYEKL. This CDR3 comprises 16 residues. CDR3 region: CASSQGIAGGVDIQYF. CDR3 bases: TGCGCCAGCAGCCAAGGTATAGCGGGAGGGGTGGACATTCAGTACTTC.

The gene calls are TRBV7-2 and TRBJ2-2; no clear D gene. Looked up from germline, CDR1 is SGHTA and CDR2 is FQGNSA. Trimming took 0 bases from V and 7 from J, leaving 9 bases between them. The CDR3 loop spans 14 amino acids. CDR3 sequence: CASSLAQRLGELFF. The CDR3 nucleotides read TGTGCCAGCAGCTTAGCACAGCGACTCGGGGAGCTGTTTTTT.

The chain has TRBV13 and TRBJ2-5, with 7 bases that match TRBD2. Germline CDR1 reads PRHDT; CDR2 reads FYEKMQ (reference sequence). The CDR3 sequence is 15 residues long. The J segment lost 0 bases and the V segment lost 5 bases, leaving 6 bases of the junction unmatched. CDR3 sequence: CASSLNREDQETQYF. CDR3 nucleotides: TGTGCCAGCAGCCTAAACCGGGAGGACCAAGAGACCCAGTACTTC.

The chain is built from TRBV7-8 and TRBJ1-5; D unclear. The CDR3 contains 15 residues. The ends were cut back, 1 base at V and 2 bases at J, with 9 bases in the middle. The V gene's germline CDR1 is SGHVS and CDR2 FQNEAQ. The CDR3 DNA follows: TGTGCCAGCAGCTTAGGTCGGGTAGGCAATCAGCCCCAGCATTTT. It yields the protein CASSLGRVGNQPQHF.